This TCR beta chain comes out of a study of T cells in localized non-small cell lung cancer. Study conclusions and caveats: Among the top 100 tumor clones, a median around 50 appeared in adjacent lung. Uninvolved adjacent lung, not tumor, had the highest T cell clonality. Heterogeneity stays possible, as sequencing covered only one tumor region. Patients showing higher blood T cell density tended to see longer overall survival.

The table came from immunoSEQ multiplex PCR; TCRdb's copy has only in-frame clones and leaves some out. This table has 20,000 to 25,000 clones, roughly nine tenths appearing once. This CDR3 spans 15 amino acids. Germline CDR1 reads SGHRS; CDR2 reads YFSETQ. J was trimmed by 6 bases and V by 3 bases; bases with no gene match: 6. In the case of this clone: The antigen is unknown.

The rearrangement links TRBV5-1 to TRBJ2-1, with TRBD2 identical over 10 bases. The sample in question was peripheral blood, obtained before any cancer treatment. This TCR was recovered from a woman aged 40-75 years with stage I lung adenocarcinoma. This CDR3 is CASSYQAGGPNEQFF. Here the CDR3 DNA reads TGCGCCAGCAGCTACCAAGCGGGAGGGCCCAATGAGCAGTTCTTC.